This T cell receptor (beta chain) comes out of a study of T cells after yellow fever vaccination. Turning to the study itself: The fractions with low cell numbers were processed using SMART-Seq v4 Ultra Low Input. Study-level results: Relatively few clonotypes were ones that appeared in both CD4 and CD8 compartments.

In its sample, this clonotype was seen a few times. Its antigen is still unknown. By 5'RACE template switching, TCR cDNA was produced, with a universal primer site and UMIs added in the process. Each CDR3 protein gets one entry after TCRdb re-called the 5' RACE reads with MiXCR. The sample consists of under 300,000 distinct CDR3 sequences, around 6.7% of them appearing once. The length of the CDR3 is 15 residues. The chain has TRBV12-1 and TRBJ2-1; the table's D call, TRBD2, has no DNA check behind it. TRBV12-1 is assigned pseudogene status. Sequences were derived from CD4+ T cells sorted from PBMCs, sampled on the day of the yellow fever booster vaccination. The TCR sequence derives from a man aged 30-40 years who received the YFV17D yellow fever vaccine. In nucleotides, the CDR3 is TGTGCCAGCAGCCACCCGGGACTAGCGGGAGGGCCTAAGTTCTTC. Amino acids: CASSHPGLAGGPKFF.